This record covers a single T cell receptor (beta chain). These data come from a study of blood T cell repertoires in COVID-19. As originally analysed: Nucleated cell number was recorded as an estimate derived from reference gene primer amplification. Assay: immunoSEQ multiplex PCR; the TCRdb copy retains only in-frame clones and omits some. The V and J calls and the clone size are those of that table, but D and trimming were determined from the DNA. The sample has 260,000 or so clones; 84% are singletons. This CDR3 spans 13 amino acids. Germline lookup yields CDR1 SQVTM and CDR2 ANQGSEA. J gave up 5 bases and V 6 bases, and 6 bases lay outside the gene matches.

This TCR derives from a human donor in a cohort sampled during active COVID-19. Sequenced material: peripheral blood. This chain joins TRBV29-1 and TRBJ1-1; 10 positions match TRBD1. Here the CDR3 DNA reads TGCAGCGTGGGTGTGGGACAGGGGACTGAAGCTTTCTTT. Its translation is CSVGVGQGTEAFF.